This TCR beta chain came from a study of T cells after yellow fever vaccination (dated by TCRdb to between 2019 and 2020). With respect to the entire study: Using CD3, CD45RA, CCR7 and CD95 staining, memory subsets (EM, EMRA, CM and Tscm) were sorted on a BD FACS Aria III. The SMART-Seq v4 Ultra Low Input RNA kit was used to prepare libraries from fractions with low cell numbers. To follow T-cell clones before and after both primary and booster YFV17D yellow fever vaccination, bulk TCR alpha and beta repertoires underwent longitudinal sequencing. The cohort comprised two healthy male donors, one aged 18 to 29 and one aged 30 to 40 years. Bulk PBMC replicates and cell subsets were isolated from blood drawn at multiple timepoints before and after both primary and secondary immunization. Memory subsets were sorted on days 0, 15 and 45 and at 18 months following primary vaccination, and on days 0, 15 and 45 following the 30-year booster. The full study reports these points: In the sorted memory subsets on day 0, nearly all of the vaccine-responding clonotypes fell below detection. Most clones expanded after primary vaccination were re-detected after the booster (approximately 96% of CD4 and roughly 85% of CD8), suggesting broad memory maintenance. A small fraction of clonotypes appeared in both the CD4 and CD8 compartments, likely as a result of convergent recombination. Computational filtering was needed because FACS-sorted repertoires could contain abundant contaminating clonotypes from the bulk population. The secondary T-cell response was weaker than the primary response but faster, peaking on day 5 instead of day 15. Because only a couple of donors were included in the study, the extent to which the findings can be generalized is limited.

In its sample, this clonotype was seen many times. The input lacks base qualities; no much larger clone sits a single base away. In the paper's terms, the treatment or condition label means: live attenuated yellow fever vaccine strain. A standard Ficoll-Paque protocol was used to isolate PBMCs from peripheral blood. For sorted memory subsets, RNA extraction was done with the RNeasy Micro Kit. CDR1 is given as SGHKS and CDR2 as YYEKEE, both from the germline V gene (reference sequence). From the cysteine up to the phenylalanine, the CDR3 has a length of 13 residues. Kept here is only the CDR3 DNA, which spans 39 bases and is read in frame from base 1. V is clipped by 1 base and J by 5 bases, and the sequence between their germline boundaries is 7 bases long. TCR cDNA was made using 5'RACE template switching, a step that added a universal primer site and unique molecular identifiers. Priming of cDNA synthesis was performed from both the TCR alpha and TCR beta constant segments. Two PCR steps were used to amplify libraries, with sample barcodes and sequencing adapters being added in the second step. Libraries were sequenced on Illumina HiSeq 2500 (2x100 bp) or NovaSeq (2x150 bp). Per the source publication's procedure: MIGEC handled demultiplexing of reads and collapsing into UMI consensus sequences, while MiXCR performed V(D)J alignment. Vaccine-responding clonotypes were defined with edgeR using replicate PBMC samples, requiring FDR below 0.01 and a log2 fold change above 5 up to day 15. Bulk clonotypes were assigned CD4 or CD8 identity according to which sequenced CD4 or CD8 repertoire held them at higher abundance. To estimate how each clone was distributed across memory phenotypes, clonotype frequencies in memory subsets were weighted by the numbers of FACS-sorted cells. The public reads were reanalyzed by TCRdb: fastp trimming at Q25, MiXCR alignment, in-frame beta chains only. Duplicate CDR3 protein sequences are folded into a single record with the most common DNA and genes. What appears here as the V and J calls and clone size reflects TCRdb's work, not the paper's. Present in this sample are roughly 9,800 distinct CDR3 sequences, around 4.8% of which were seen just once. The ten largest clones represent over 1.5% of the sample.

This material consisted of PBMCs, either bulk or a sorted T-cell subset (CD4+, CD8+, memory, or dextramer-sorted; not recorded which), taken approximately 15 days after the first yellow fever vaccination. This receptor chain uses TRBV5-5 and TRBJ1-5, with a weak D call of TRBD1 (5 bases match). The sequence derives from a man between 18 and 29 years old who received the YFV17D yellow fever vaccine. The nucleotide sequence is TGTGCCAGCAGCTTGCAGGGAGATCAGCCCCAGCATTTT. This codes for CASSLQGDQPQHF.